The rows below give T cell receptor beta chains drawn from one sample of a study of blood T cell repertoires in COVID-19. Measured with immunoSEQ multiplex PCR; TCRdb has only the in-frame clones, and not every one. This sample carries 75,000 to 100,000 clones, around 88% of them seen once, and the ten largest clones take over 1.5%. The sequenced material came from peripheral blood. Receptors were obtained from a man aged 80 or over with acute or convalescent COVID-19. Both conserved end residues are part of each CDR3. The order of the fields is V gene, D gene, J gene, clone size, CDR3 DNA, CDR3 protein. The D gene is left open where the match is weak. Only some rows state a clone size, as once, few, many or a class for expanded clones.

>TRBV18|TRBD1|TRBJ2-7|.
TGTGCCAGCTCACGAGGGACAGGAAACGAGCAGTACTTC
CASSRGTGNEQYF
>TRBV3-1/TRBV3-2|.|TRBJ2-3|.
TGTGCCAGCAGCCAAGATCCAACGGGAGCCGGCACAGATACGCAGTATTTT
CASSQDPTGAGTDTQYF
>TRBV7-7|TRBD1|TRBJ2-5|.
TGTGCTAGCAGCTTGGACAGGGGCCAAGAGACCCAGTACTTC
CASSLDRGQETQYF
>TRBV7-6|TRBD2|TRBJ2-7|.
TGTGCCAGCAGCTTAGTAGTCGGGGGGGCCTACGAGCAGTACTTC
CASSLVVGGAYEQYF
>TRBV9|TRBD2|TRBJ2-3|.
TGTGCCAGCAGCGTCGGGAGGTGGGGCACAGATACGCAGTATTTT
CASSVGRWGTDTQYF
>TRBV7-2|.|TRBJ2-2|.
TGTGCCAGCAGCTTAGGCGGGACTAACACCGGGGAGCTGTTTTTT
CASSLGGTNTGELFF
>TRBV5-1|.|TRBJ2-7|.
TGCGCCAGCAGCCTATCGTCCCACGAGCAGTACTTC
CASSLSSHEQYF
>TRBV4-2|TRBD1|TRBJ1-4|.
TGTGCCAGCAGCAAGGGACAGGGATCTGAAAAACTGTTTTTT
CASSKGQGSEKLFF
>TRBV27|TRBD1|TRBJ1-3|once
TGTGCCAGCAGTCCCGGGACAGGGACTGGAAACACCATATATTTT
CASSPGTGTGNTIYF
>TRBV11-2|TRBD2|TRBJ2-1|.
TGTGCCAGCAGCTTAGGACCTAGCGGGAGGGTCTACAATGAGCAGTTCTTC
CASSLGPSGRVYNEQFF
>TRBV7-9|.|TRBJ2-2|.
TGTGCCAGCAGCTTAGCGCCGGTTATCGGGGAGCTGTTTTTT
CASSLAPVIGELFF
>TRBV10-3|.|TRBJ2-1|.
TGTGCCATCAGTGCAGGCTACAATGAGCAGTTCTTC
CAISAGYNEQFF
>TRBV19|.|TRBJ1-5|once
TGTGCCAGTAGTGGGGGGTATCAGGGTCAGCCCCAGCATTTT
CASSGGYQGQPQHF
>TRBV25-1|TRBD1|TRBJ1-2|.
TGTGCCACGCAACCGGGACAGGGGGCTGGCTACACCTTC
CATQPGQGAGYTF
>TRBV5-1|.|TRBJ2-7|many
TGCGCCAGCAGCGGATCCTTAGGGGGTTCGTACTTC
CASSGSLGGSYF
>TRBV29-1|TRBD1|TRBJ1-2|.
TGCAGCGTTACCGGACAGGGGGTCGGCTACACCTTC
CSVTGQGVGYTF
>TRBV11-1|.|TRBJ1-2|.
TGTGCCAGCAGCTTACGGCCGATGGAGACGTATGGCTACACCTTC
CASSLRPMETYGYTF
>TRBV18|TRBD2|TRBJ2-1|.
TGTGCCAGCTCACCAACAACCCTAGCGGGAGGGGTATCCTACAATGAGCAGTTCTTC
CASSPTTLAGGVSYNEQFF
>TRBV9|.|TRBJ2-7|.
TGTGCCAGCAGCGTAGGGGACTCACTCTACGAGCAGTACTTC
CASSVGDSLYEQYF
>TRBV6-2/TRBV6-3|.|TRBJ1-1|.
TGTGCCAGCAGTTTACCAAGGGGGGGCACTGAAGCTTTCTTT
CASSLPRGGTEAFF
>TRBV18|TRBD2|TRBJ2-5|.
TGTGCCAGCTCACCACAGGGCGGGAGGGCCCCGGAGACCCAGTACTTC
CASSPQGGRAPETQYF
>TRBV18|TRBD2|TRBJ2-7|.
TGTGCCAGCTCACCACTTGGGGCTAGCGGGAGTGTCGAGCAGTACTTC
CASSPLGASGSVEQYF
>TRBV6-4|TRBD2|TRBJ2-5|.
TGTGCCAGCAGTGAAGTAGCGGGGTCACAAGAGACCCAGTACTTC
CASSEVAGSQETQYF
>TRBV5-1|TRBD2|TRBJ2-7|.
TGCGCCAGCAGCTCCTTGAGCGGGGCGTCCTCCTACGAGCAGTACTTC
CASSSLSGASSYEQYF
>TRBV11-2|.|TRBJ2-3|.
TGTGCCAGCAGCTCAACTGGGCCCGCTACGCAGTATTTT
CASSSTGPATQYF
>TRBV6-2/TRBV6-3|TRBD1|TRBJ2-1|.
TGTGCCAGCAGCGCGTTGACAGGGAACTACAATGAGCAGTTCTTC
CASSALTGNYNEQFF
>TRBV6-5|TRBD1|TRBJ1-5|once
TGTGCCAGCAGTACCGGACAGGGGGGCAATCAGCCCCAGCATTTT
CASSTGQGGNQPQHF
>TRBV6-5|TRBD1|TRBJ1-2|.
TGTGCCAGCAGTCTGACAGGGAGCAGGTATGGCTACACCTTC
CASSLTGSRYGYTF
>TRBV6-5|.|TRBJ2-7|.
TGTGCCAGCAGTTACCTGCCGGGGGAGGAGTACGAGCAGTACTTC
CASSYLPGEEYEQYF
>TRBV28|.|TRBJ2-2|once
TGTGCCAGCACAAACCCCGGACATCTCGACACCGGGGAGCTGTTTTTT
CASTNPGHLDTGELFF
>TRBV7-2|TRBD1|TRBJ1-2|few
TGTGCCAGCAGCTTATCGGGACAGGGAGACTATGGCTACACCTTC
CASSLSGQGDYGYTF
>TRBV4-1|TRBD2|TRBJ2-7|.
TGCGCCAGCAGCCAAGAAAAATCTAGCGGGAGACAGTACGAGCAGTACTTC
CASSQEKSSGRQYEQYF
>TRBV6-2/TRBV6-3|TRBD1|TRBJ1-5|.
TGTGCCAGCAGTTGGGGGACAGGGGGAAATCAGCCCCAGCATTTT
CASSWGTGGNQPQHF
>TRBV2|.|TRBJ1-5|.
TGTGCCAACGGGTCGTGCAATCAGCCCCAGCATTTT
CANGSCNQPQHF
>TRBV5-4|TRBD1|TRBJ1-2|.
TGTGCCAGCAGCTCGACAGGGGAGTATGGCTACACCTTC
CASSSTGEYGYTF
>TRBV5-6|TRBD1|TRBJ2-7|once
TGTGCCAGCAGCTCATTAGGACAGGGTGGGTACGAGCAGTACTTC
CASSSLGQGGYEQYF
>TRBV4-1|.|TRBJ1-2|.
TGCGCCAGCAGCCAAGGCACAGATTATGGTGGCTACACCTTC
CASSQGTDYGGYTF
>TRBV24-1|TRBD2|TRBJ2-1|once
TGTGCCACCGCCCCCACCGGCGGGAGTAAGAATAATGAGCAGTTCTTC
CATAPTGGSKNNEQFF
>TRBV3-1/TRBV3-2|TRBD1|TRBJ2-7|.
TGTGCCAGCAGCCAAGATCCCAGGGGGTCCTCCTACGAGCAGTACTTC
CASSQDPRGSSYEQYF
>TRBV1|.|TRBJ2-3|once
TGCACCAGCAGCCAAGAGAGGCTTCCTGGAGATACGCAGTATTTT
CTSSQERLPGDTQYF
>TRBV19|.|TRBJ2-6|.
TGTGCCAGTAGTACCACAGGCTCTGGGGCCAACGTCCTGACTTTC
CASSTTGSGANVLTF
>TRBV12-3/TRBV12-4|.|TRBJ1-1|.
TGTGCCAGCAGCCCCAGGGGAAACACTGAAGCTTTCTTT
CASSPRGNTEAFF
>TRBV19|.|TRBJ1-5|.
TGTGCCAGTAAGACCGGGGCAGGGGTGAAGGATCAGCCCCAGCATTTT
CASKTGAGVKDQPQHF
>TRBV9|TRBD1|TRBJ1-3|.
TGTGCCAGCAGCGTAGCCCCCACAGGGGACCTAGGAAACACCATATATTTT
CASSVAPTGDLGNTIYF
>TRBV2|.|TRBJ2-7|once
TGTGCCAGCAGTCAGGAGGGTATCGGATACGAGCAGTACTTC
CASSQEGIGYEQYF
>TRBV6-2/TRBV6-3|.|TRBJ2-7|.
TGTGCCAGCAGTCTCCAGGGTTACGAGCAGTACTTC
CASSLQGYEQYF
>TRBV30|TRBD1|TRBJ1-6|.
TGTGCCTGGAGGGGACAGGGGAATTCACCCCTCCACTTT
CAWRGQGNSPLHF
>TRBV7-2|.|TRBJ1-1|once
TGTGCCAGCAGCTTAAGGCAGGGACTTGAAGCTTTCTTT
CASSLRQGLEAFF